This T cell receptor (beta chain) was identified during a study of T cell responses to AZD1222 COVID-19 vaccine. Findings of the study overall: Reportedly, nearly half of unique spike TCRs recognized epitopes outside B.1.351/B.1.1.7 mutations. It was only a handful of AZD1222 recipients who were seropositive at baseline.

TCRdb's copy holds only in-frame clones and misses some; the assay was immunoSEQ multiplex PCR. Here the sample spans 150,000 to 200,000 clones, roughly nine tenths being singletons. CDR1 SGHTA and CDR2 FQGNSA come from the germline V gene. CDR3 length: 14 residues. Between the trimmed V and J ends, which lost 3 bases and 0 bases, there was a span of 5 bases. On this clone itself: Antigen: not known.

The receptor was isolated from an adult in good health. Sequences were derived from peripheral blood, sampled on day 0 of AZD1222 vaccination. The J gene is TRBJ1-4, the V gene TRBV7-2; D gene ambiguous. The CDR3 region has the DNA TGTGCCAGCAGCTTTAGTCCAACTAATGAAAAACTGTTTTTT. It codes for CASSFSPTNEKLFF.